This T cell receptor (beta chain) was identified in a study of T cell responses to AZD1222 COVID-19 vaccine (dated by TCRdb to 2020 to 2023). Context from the whole study: TCR sequencing was performed for over 230 trial participants, of whom about 200 were given two doses of AZD1222 and approximately 26 were given two doses of MenACWY control vaccine. Trial participants were enrolled by age into 18-55, 56-69 and 70-plus year subgroups, with roughly 160, 29 and 62 TCR-sequenced participants respectively.

This sample's time point label indicates: about 28 days (+/-7) after the second vaccine dose. AZD1222 recipients whose second dose came at about 4 weeks and those whose second dose came at about 12 weeks were combined into one group, since spike-specific TCR depth and breadth did not differ between the two schedules. Vaccinee samples were obtained from the UK trials COV001 and COV002, which included a single-blind randomized controlled phase 2/3 trial of AZD1222 (ChAdOx1 nCoV-19) in healthy adults. For TCRbeta chain sequencing, PBMC samples from trial participants were taken at day 0 and at day 28 after the second dose. Overall results and qualifications from the work: Conclusions about previously exposed vaccinees are limited, since just 5 to 7 AZD1222 recipients were seropositive for SARS-CoV-2 at baseline. After two AZD1222 doses, both the breadth and the depth of spike-specific TCRs were significantly higher than at day 0 and than in MenACWY recipients. The vaccine-associated CD4 TCRs covered the entire spike protein, and the dominant responses fell in regions 160-218 and 743-854. Reportedly, close to half of the unique spike-specific TCRs recognized epitopes lying outside the regions that are mutated in the B.1.351 and B.1.1.7 variants. Most participants were white British and females outnumbered males, and the authors suggested that clonal diversity may have been underestimated. The 56-69-year group was small, and its depth increase did not reach significance, likely because of low power. Because no day 14 peak-response samples were available, repertoires were characterized only after the peak T cell response.

The CDR3 regions of human TCRbeta chains were subjected to immunosequencing. The authors processed their data as follows. Repertoire TCRs were matched against a reference library of SARS-CoV-2-specific TCRs generated with the MIRA antigen-specificity platform. Breadth was defined as the fraction of unique TCRs that were SARS-CoV-2-associated. Depth was defined as the fraction of total T cells that were SARS-CoV-2-associated. Each spike-specific TCR was assigned to its reactive spike region and to a CD4 or CD8 class using the MIRA data. Log10-transformed breadth and depth values were compared by one-way ANOVA with Sidak's multiple comparisons tests. The immuneACCESS repertoire file appears here via TCRdb, limited to in-frame rearrangements. These files lack a portion of the clones; in checked studies, under half of the deficit traces to unresolved V genes, and the cause of the others is not known. V and J calls and clone size are as listed in that table; D and trimming were resolved from the DNA. The sample table contains more than 85,000 clones; only one count was recorded for 70% to 90% of them. The ten largest clones add up to 15% of the sample.

About this clone: It has no known antigen specificity. It has no much larger one-base neighbor in the sample; base qualities were not kept.

CDR1 is given as SGHRS and CDR2 as YFSETQ, both from the germline V gene. From its cysteine to its phenylalanine, the CDR3 spans 16 amino acids. Only the CDR3 DNA is retained, 48 bases long and in frame from the first base. A distance of 16 bases separates the germline ends of V and J, which lose 2 bases and 1 base respectively. This TCR came from an adult who received the AZD1222 COVID-19 vaccine. The source was peripheral blood, collected 28 days after the second AZD1222 dose. Recombination joined TRBV5-1 with TRBJ2-7, with an unclear D gene assignment. CDR3 loop: CASSLGPWIPSYEQYF. The nucleotide sequence reads TGCGCCAGCAGCTTAGGTCCCTGGATTCCTTCCTACGAGCAGTACTTC. Reference TRBV5-1 and TRBJ2-7 genes cover what lies past the CDR3, so the full variable domain is KAGVTQTPRYLIKTRGQQVTLSCSPISGHRSVSWYQQTPGQGLQFLFEYFSETQRNKGNFPGRFSGRQFSNSRSEMNVSTLELGDSALYLCASSLGPWIPSYEQYFGPGTRLTVT.